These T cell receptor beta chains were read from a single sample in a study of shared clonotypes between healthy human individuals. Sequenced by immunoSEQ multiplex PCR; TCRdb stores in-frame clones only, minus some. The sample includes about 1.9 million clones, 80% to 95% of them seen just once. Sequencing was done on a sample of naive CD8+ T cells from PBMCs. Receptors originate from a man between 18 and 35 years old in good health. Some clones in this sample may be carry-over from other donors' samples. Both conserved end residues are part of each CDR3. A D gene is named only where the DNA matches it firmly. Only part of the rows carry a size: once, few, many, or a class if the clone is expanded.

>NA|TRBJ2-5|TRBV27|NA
CASSLFPLGETQYF
TGTGCCAGCAGTTTATTCCCCCTCGGAGAGACCCAGTACTTC
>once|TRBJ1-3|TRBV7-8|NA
CASSPRGAGNTIYF
TGTGCCAGCAGCCCCAGGGGAGCTGGAAACACCATATATTTT
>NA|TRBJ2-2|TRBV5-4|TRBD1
CASSRRDRASGELFF
TGTGCCAGCAGCCGCCGGGACAGGGCGTCCGGGGAGCTGTTTTTT
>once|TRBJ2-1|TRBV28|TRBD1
CASSSPRGGSRGLLPHEQFF
TGTGCCAGCAGTTCCCCTAGGGGAGGTAGCAGGGGGCTACTACCCCATGAGCAGTTCTTC
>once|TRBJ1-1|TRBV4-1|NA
CASSQVGENTEAFF
TGCGCCAGCAGCCAAGTTGGGGAGAACACTGAAGCTTTCTTT
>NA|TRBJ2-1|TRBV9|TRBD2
CASSARTSGASWNEQFF
TGTGCCAGCAGCGCACGGACTAGCGGGGCGTCGTGGAATGAGCAGTTCTTC
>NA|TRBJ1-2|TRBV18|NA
CASSPSRADPYGYTF
TGTGCCAGCTCACCATCCCGGGCAGACCCTTATGGCTACACCTTC
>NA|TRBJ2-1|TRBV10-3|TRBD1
CAISDWTGTDEQFF
TGTGCCATCAGTGACTGGACAGGTACGGATGAGCAGTTCTTC
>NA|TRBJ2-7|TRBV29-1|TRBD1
CSVGLRDRLYEQYF
TGCAGCGTTGGGCTGAGGGACAGGCTCTACGAGCAGTACTTC
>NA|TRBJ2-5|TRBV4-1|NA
CASSAQVAGAEETQYF
TGCGCCAGCAGCGCCCAGGTTGCAGGGGCCGAAGAGACCCAGTACTTC
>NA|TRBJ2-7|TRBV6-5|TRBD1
CASSYWPGGPGEQYF
TGTGCCAGCAGTTACTGGCCAGGGGGACCCGGCGAGCAGTACTTC
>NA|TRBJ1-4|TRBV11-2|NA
CASSLGGVNEKLFF
TGTGCCAGCAGCTTAGGAGGGGTTAATGAAAAACTGTTTTTT
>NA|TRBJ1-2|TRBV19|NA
CASSIPRQTMNYGYTF
TGTGCCAGTAGTATCCCACGGCAAACCATGAACTATGGCTACACCTTC
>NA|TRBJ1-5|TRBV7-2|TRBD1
CASSLTGVGQPQHF
TGTGCCAGCAGCTTGACAGGGGTAGGTCAGCCCCAGCATTTT
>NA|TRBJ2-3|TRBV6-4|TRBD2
CASSSRGTSGLVTDTQYF
TGTGCCAGCAGTTCCCGGGGGACTAGCGGCCTCGTAACAGATACGCAGTATTTT
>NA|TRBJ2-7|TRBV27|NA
CASSLSAGRQGYEQYF
TGTGCCAGCAGTTTATCGGCGGGCAGGCAGGGGTACGAGCAGTACTTC
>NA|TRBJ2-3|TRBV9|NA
CASSYSGDTQYF
TGTGCCAGCAGCTACTCGGGAGATACGCAGTATTTT
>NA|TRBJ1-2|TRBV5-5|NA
CASSLQGRTPRDYGYTF
TGTGCCAGCAGCTTACAGGGTAGGACTCCTCGGGACTATGGCTACACCTTC
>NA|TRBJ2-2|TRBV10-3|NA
CAVPRVDNPGELFF
TGTGCCGTACCCAGGGTAGACAACCCCGGGGAGCTGTTTTTT
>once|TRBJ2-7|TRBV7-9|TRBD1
CASSYRDRGSYEQYF
TGTGCCAGCAGCTACCGGGACAGGGGGTCCTACGAGCAGTACTTC
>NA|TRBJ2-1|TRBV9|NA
CASSVGTVRDEQFF
TGTGCCAGCAGCGTAGGGACAGTTCGGGATGAGCAGTTCTTC
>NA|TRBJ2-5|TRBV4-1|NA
CASSQDLTGTGLETQYF
TGCGCCAGCAGCCAAGATTTAACAGGGACGGGGCTTGAGACCCAGTACTTC
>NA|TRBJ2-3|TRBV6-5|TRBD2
CASSYRREGADTQYF
TGTGCCAGCAGTTACCGGCGGGAGGGGGCAGATACGCAGTATTTT
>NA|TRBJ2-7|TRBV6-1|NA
CASSGGGLYEQYF
TGTGCCAGCAGTGGCGGGGGCCTCTACGAGCAGTACTTC
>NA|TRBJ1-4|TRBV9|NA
CASSVRGGNEKLFF
TGTGCCAGCAGCGTACGAGGGGGTAATGAAAAACTGTTTTTT
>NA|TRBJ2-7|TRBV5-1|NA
CASSLVYEAREQYF
TGCGCCAGCAGCTTGGTATATGAGGCCAGGGAGCAGTACTTC
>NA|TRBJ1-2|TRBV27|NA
CASSPGRAVNGYTF
TGTGCCAGCTCCCCCGGTAGGGCGGTCAACGGCTACACCTTC
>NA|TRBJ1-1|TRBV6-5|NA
CASSPGTEAFF
TGTGCCAGCAGTCCCGGAACTGAAGCTTTCTTT
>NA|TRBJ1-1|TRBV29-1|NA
CSGEEGRQAFF
TGCAGCGGTGAGGAGGGAAGGCAAGCTTTCTTT
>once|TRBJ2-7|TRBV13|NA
CASSLGGSSSYEQYF
TGTGCCAGCAGCTTAGGCGGTTCAAGCTCCTACGAGCAGTACTTC
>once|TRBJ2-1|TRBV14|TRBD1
CASSPPQDRGPDEQFF
TGTGCCAGCAGCCCCCCTCAGGACAGGGGCCCCGATGAGCAGTTCTTC
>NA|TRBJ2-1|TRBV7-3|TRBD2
CASSASGMIPYNEQFF
TGTGCCAGCAGCGCCAGCGGGATGATACCCTACAATGAGCAGTTCTTC
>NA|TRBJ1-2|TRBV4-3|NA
CASSQDWGSSYYGYTF
TGCGCCAGCAGCCAAGATTGGGGGTCCTCGTACTATGGCTACACCTTC
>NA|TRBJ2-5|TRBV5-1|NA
CASSPRRGAETQYF
TGCGCCAGCAGCCCCCGGCGGGGTGCCGAGACCCAGTACTTC
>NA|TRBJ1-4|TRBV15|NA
CATSQGSTTNEKLFF
TGTGCCACCAGCCAGGGCTCCACAACTAATGAAAAACTGTTTTTT
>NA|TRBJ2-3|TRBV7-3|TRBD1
CASSSGTGTDTQYF
TGTGCCAGCAGCTCGGGGACAGGTACAGATACGCAGTATTTT
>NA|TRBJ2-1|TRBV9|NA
CASSPSAVWNNEQFF
TGTGCCAGCAGCCCCTCGGCCGTGTGGAACAATGAGCAGTTCTTC